This T cell receptor beta chain came from a study of blood T cells in healthy people across ages. Each sample yielded at least 6 million isolated PBMCs. The CDR3 is 15 amino acids. The V end was cut by 1 base, the J end by 8 bases, with 14 bases between. The V gene's germline CDR1 is SGHTA and CDR2 FQGNSA. This clonotype was seen only once. Combining a sample-barcoded 5' primer with a J-beta primer mix, a second PCR ran for roughly 7 to 12 cycles. TCRdb re-called the 5' RACE reads through MiXCR, storing one row per CDR3 protein. The sample consists of more than 800,000 distinct CDR3 sequences, about 30% of them appearing once.

The sequence derives from a woman aged 80 or older in good health. This chain connects TRBV7-2 to TRBJ1-4; a weak D match, TRBD1 (5 bases). Sequences were obtained from blood. The CDR3: CASSLDSGLYEKLFF. The DNA for the CDR3 is TGTGCCAGCAGCTTAGATTCGGGGCTATACGAAAAACTGTTTTTT.